Sequencing of this T cell receptor beta chain was carried out in a study of chemoradiotherapy in HPV16-positive cancers. Study results and caveats: HPV-specific T cells were functionally defined from only two HPV16-positive patients.

The repertoire was sequenced with immunoSEQ multiplex PCR; TCRdb's copy has only in-frame clones and lacks some. Here the sample spans over 2,000 clones, around 85% being singletons. The V and J ends lost 2 bases and 6 bases, in that order; junction bases with no gene match: 0. Germline V lookup: CDR1 WNHNN, CDR2 SYGVQD (reference sequence). This CDR3 is 14 amino acids long. Comments on this clone: Its specificity is not known.

This chain joins TRBV10-1 and TRBJ2-7, with 14 bases aligning to TRBD2. The specimen comprised tumor tissue, sampled from a patient who underwent chemoradiotherapy. This clonotype was obtained from a human donor with HPV-associated anogenital cancer. CDR3 region: CASSEGTSGGEQYF. CDR3 DNA: TGCGCCAGCAGTGAGGGGACTAGCGGGGGCGAGCAGTACTTC.